This T cell receptor (beta chain) was recovered during a study of blood T cell repertoires in COVID-19. The overall study: Samples taken during acute and convalescent COVID-19 were collected in the United States, Italy and Spain. T cells, B-cell-depleted T cells, or PBMCs provided the cDNA or gDNA that served as material.

V trimming: 1 base; J trimming: 2 bases; junction bases outside the gene matches: 3. Germline-derived CDR1 and CDR2 are LGHDT and YNNKEL (reference sequence). The CDR3 loop spans 15 amino acids. Method: immunoSEQ multiplex PCR; TCRdb's copy keeps in-frame clones and lacks some. This table has about 150,000 clones, around 78% appearing once. The chain carries TRBV3-1 (or the pseudogene TRBV3-2) and TRBJ2-5; 8 bases line up with TRBD1. This TCR was recovered from a man older than 75 with acute or convalescent COVID-19. The material sequenced was peripheral blood. DNA of the CDR3: TGTGCCAGCAGCCAAGGACAGGGGTTTCAAGAGACCCAGTACTTC. This codes for CASSQGQGFQETQYF.